The entry that follows covers one T cell receptor (beta chain) sequence. What it recognizes is unknown. The protocol was immunoSEQ multiplex PCR, while the TCRdb copy is restricted to in-frame clones and leaves out a portion. The sample lists roughly 45,000 clones; approximately 83% were seen once. These data belong to a study of OX40 agonist ivuxolimab in advanced cancers. Study at large: Patients' therapy was ivuxolimab, an antibody that acts as an agonist of OX40 (CD134).

The CDR3 totals 15 residues. With 5 bases clipped from V and 1 base from J, the junction kept 4 bases outside the gene matches. Per the germline V gene, CDR1 is ENHRY and CDR2 is SYGVKD. The study's findings and limits: The study did not work out the antigen specificity of the expanded peripheral T cells.

The sequence was obtained from an adult with an advanced solid tumor such as melanoma, head and neck, liver or kidney cancer. The V and J genes are TRBV10-3 and TRBJ2-2; TRBD1 aligns across 7 bases. The specimen was CD4+ or CD8+ T cells sorted from blood, collected in a trial of the OX40 agonist ivuxolimab. The CDR3, as DNA: TGTGCCATCAGTAATAGGACAGGGAACACCGGGGAGCTGTTTTTT. Encoded protein: CAISNRTGNTGELFF.